The 16 T cell receptor beta chains in this list originate from one sample, sequenced in a study of T cell clones after liver transplantation. Sequenced by immunoSEQ multiplex PCR; TCRdb stores in-frame clones only, minus some. The table lists about 4,800 clones, 35% to 45% of them singletons. These TCRs are of unknown antigen specificity. Alloreactive TCRbeta sequences came from sequencing proliferating CFSE-low cells in the MLR. Input material: CD4+ T cells from cultured PBMCs. The receptors originated from a human patient who received a liver transplant. Part of the T cells may come from the graft donor.

This sequence joins TRBV18 and TRBJ2-3; TRBD1 aligns across 10 bases. The V gene's germline CDR1 is KGHSH and CDR2 LQKENI. V lost 3 bases to trimming and J lost 1 base; unmatched junction nucleotides: 4. The CDR3 runs to 16 residues. In DNA form, the CDR3 reads TGTGCCAGCTCACCCGGGACAGGGGTCCGCACAGATACGCAGTATTTT. Amino acids: CASSPGTGVRTDTQYF.

This clone showed up just a few times. The gene calls are TRBV5-8 and TRBJ2-5; TRBD1 agrees at 11 bases. CDR1 is SGHTS, CDR2 YDEGEE, per germline. The CDR3 spans 18 residues. V was pared by 5 bases and J by 4 bases, with 16 bases of the junction left unmatched. CDR3 sequence: CASRPQTGTGGSGETQYF. CDR3 nucleotides: TGTGCCAGCAGACCCCAAACCGGGACAGGGGGGTCGGGAGAGACCCAGTACTTC.

In this sample, this clone is large. This sequence joins TRBV28 and TRBJ2-7; D not resolved. Germline V gives CDR1 MDHEN, CDR2 SYDVKM. V dropped 6 bases and J dropped 2 bases, with 8 bases sitting between them. There are 12 residues in the CDR3. Written as DNA, the CDR3 is TGTGCCAGCAGCCCCAACACCTACGAGCAGTACTTC. It is translated as CASSPNTYEQYF.

In its sample, this clone ranks as medium-sized. The J gene is TRBJ2-3, the V gene TRBV5-1; D unresolved. The V end lost 4 bases, the J end lost 3 bases, and 21 bases lay between the germline ends. The CDR3 length is 17 residues. Germline assignment: CDR1 SGHRS and CDR2 YFSETQ. The CDR3 DNA reads as TGCGCCAGCAGCCCCCCCGGGCCTGATCCGCAGACAGATACGCAGTATTTT. Translated, it gives CASSPPGPDPQTDTQYF.

The V call is TRBV11-2, the J call TRBJ1-3; D is undetermined. CDR1 SGHAT and CDR2 FQNNGV come from the germline V gene. This CDR3 has 15 residues. The ends were cut back, 5 bases at V and 0 bases at J, with 11 bases in the middle. Written as DNA, the CDR3 is TGTGCCAGCAGCCCCGAAGGGATCTCTGGAAACACCATATATTTT. This sequence encodes CASSPEGISGNTIYF.

This clone was found a few times. The rearrangement joins TRBV19 to TRBJ1-1; possible D gene TRBD1, 6 bases. Germline lookup yields CDR1 LNHDA and CDR2 SQIVND (reference sequence). The CDR3 spans 13 residues. Trimming removed 7 bases at V and 5 bases at J, with 14 bases between. For the CDR3, the DNA is TGTGCCAGTAAGGGGGAGGGTTTTACTGAAGCTTTCTTT. Amino acid sequence: CASKGEGFTEAFF.

Judged by abundance, this clone is medium-sized (0.01 to 0.1%). The chain combines TRBV7-2 with TRBJ1-5, with D hard to call. Germline CDR1 and CDR2: SGHTA and FQGNSA. Trimming pared 0 bases from V and 6 bases from J, leaving 12 bases between. The CDR3 consists of 15 residues. CDR3 sequence reads: CASSLAGNLGQPQHF. The CDR3 coding sequence is TGTGCCAGCAGCTTAGCAGGGAACTTGGGTCAGCCCCAGCATTTT.

The V and J genes are TRBV19 and TRBJ2-5, with 11 bases fitting TRBD2. J lost 4 bases, V lost 3 bases, and 7 bases had no gene match. The CDR3 spans 16 residues. The germline CDR1 and CDR2 sequences are LNHDA and SQIVND (reference sequence). This chain's CDR3 is CASSIGGTSGRETQYF. CDR3 nucleotide sequence: TGTGCCAGTAGTATTGGGGGTACTAGCGGGAGAGAGACCCAGTACTTC.

This rearrangement joins TRBV9 to TRBJ2-1; TRBD2 matches 8 bases. This CDR3 is built from 14 residues. CDR1 is SGDLS and CDR2 is YYNGEE in the germline V gene. The V and J ends lost 0 bases and 12 bases, in that order; junction bases with no gene match: 8. The CDR3 region has the DNA TGTGCCAGCAGCGTAGATCCGGGAGGGCCAGTGCAGTTCTTC. This translates into CASSVDPGGPVQFF.

This chain uses TRBV9 with TRBJ2-2, with a possible D match to TRBD2 (6 bases). Germline CDR1 SGDLS, CDR2 YYNGEE. The CDR3 sequence is 15 residues long. V lost 0 bases and J lost 0, with 6 bases in between. The CDR3 nucleotides read TGTGCCAGCAGCGTAGGGGGGGCGAACACCGGGGAGCTGTTTTTT. It is translated as CASSVGGANTGELFF.

V gene TRBV28 combines with J gene TRBJ1-4; D might be TRBD1 (6 bases). Germline CDR1 is MDHEN and CDR2 is SYDVKM. The V and J ends lost 10 bases and 0 bases respectively, with 12 bases between them. The CDR3 length is 14 residues. CDR3 region: CATMDSTTNEKLFF. The CDR3 bases are TGTGCCACTATGGACAGTACAACTAATGAAAAACTGTTTTTT.

A few counts support this clone. The chain combines TRBV4-1 with TRBJ2-7; D possibly corresponds to TRBD2 (6 bases). CDR1 MGHRA and CDR2 YSYEKL come from the germline V gene. Trimming took 3 bases from V and 2 from J, leaving 14 bases between them. CDR3 length: 15 residues. The CDR3 loop is CASSHNIAVTYEQYF. The CDR3 DNA sequence: TGCGCCAGCAGCCATAATATAGCGGTAACCTACGAGCAGTACTTC.

This clone was seen a few times. The chain has TRBV18 and TRBJ2-1; D remains ambiguous. Germline V gene data show CDR1 as KGHSH and CDR2 as LQKENI. The CDR3 length is 14 residues. V lost 0 bases and J 4 bases, leaving 7 bases between the germline ends. This chain's CDR3 is CASSPPATYNEQFF. The CDR3 nucleotides read TGTGCCAGCTCACCACCAGCGACTTACAATGAGCAGTTCTTC.

This sequence joins TRBV10-3 and TRBJ2-1; D unresolved. This CDR3 region has 16 residues. Germline CDR1 ENHRY, CDR2 SYGVKD. The V end lost 10 bases, the J end lost 6 bases, and 25 bases lay between the germline ends. In DNA, the CDR3 is TGTGCCACCTTTGACCCGTCCGAAGGAGTTCCCAATGAGCAGTTCTTC. Protein product: CATFDPSEGVPNEQFF.

The J gene is TRBJ1-4, the V gene TRBV19; possible D gene TRBD1, 6 bases. This CDR3 region has 17 residues. V lost 7 bases and J lost 4, with 22 bases in between. Germline loops: CDR1 LNHDA, CDR2 SQIVND (reference sequence). CDR3 loop: CASNSPLWGRNNEKLFF. Here the CDR3 DNA reads TGTGCCAGTAACTCCCCTTTGTGGGGGCGGAATAATGAAAAACTGTTTTTT.

The gene calls are TRBV4-3 and TRBJ2-2, with 7 bases lining up with TRBD1. V lost 4 bases and J lost 5; bases outside the gene matches: 13. Germline values: CDR1 LGHNA, CDR2 YSLEER. CDR3 size: 17 residues. The CDR3 DNA reads TGCGCCAGCAGCCCGGGTACCGGGACAGAAATTACCGGGGAGCTGTTTTTT. It is translated as CASSPGTGTEITGELFF.